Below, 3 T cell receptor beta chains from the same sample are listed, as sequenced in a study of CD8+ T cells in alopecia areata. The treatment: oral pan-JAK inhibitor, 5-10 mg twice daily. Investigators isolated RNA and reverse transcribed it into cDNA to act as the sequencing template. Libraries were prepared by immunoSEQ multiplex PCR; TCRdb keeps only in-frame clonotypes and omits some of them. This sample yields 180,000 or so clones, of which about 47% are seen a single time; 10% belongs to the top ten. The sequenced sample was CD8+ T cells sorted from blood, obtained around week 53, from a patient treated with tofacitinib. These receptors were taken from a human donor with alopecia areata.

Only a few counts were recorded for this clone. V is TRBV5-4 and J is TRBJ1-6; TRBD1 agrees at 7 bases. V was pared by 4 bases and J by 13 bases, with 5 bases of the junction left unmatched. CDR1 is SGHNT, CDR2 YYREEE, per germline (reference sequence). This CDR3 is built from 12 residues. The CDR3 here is CASSREQGPLHF. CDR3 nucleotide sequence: TGTGCCAGCAGCCGGGAACAGGGGCCCCTCCACTTT.

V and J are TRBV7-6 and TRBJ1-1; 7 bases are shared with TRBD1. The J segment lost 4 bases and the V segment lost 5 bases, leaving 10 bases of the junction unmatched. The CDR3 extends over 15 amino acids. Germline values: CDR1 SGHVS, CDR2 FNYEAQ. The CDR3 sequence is CASSPGTAIGTEAFF. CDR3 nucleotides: TGTGCCAGCAGCCCAGGGACAGCAATCGGCACTGAAGCTTTCTTT.

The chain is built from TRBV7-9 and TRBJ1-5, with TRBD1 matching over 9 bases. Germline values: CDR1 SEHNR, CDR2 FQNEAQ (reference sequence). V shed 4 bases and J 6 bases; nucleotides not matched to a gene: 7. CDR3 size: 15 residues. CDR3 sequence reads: CASSSGQGIVQPQHF. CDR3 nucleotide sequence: TGTGCCAGCAGCTCGGGACAGGGTATCGTTCAGCCCCAGCATTTT.